Described below is a single T cell receptor beta chain sequence and its context. The antigen is undetermined. The data derive from a study of beta chain features in type 1 diabetes. Whole-study context: Age and gender were similar between patients and healthy donors, as were cell yields. Taken together, all samples contributed nearly 110 million examined sorted cells. The study, taken as a whole, reports: Sampled from patients, naive, central memory and Treg TCRB repertoires appeared more similar than those sampled from healthy donors.

V was shortened by 6 bases and J by 2 bases, with 13 bases between the two germline ends. Germline assignment: CDR1 SGHTA and CDR2 FQGTGA. The CDR3 has 14 residues. Sequenced material consisted of expressed TCRB transcripts (all of the isolated RNA was reverse transcribed). About 3.6 million reads were obtained on average from naive, central memory and regulatory T cell samples. The method was immunoSEQ multiplex PCR; TCRdb's version includes in-frame clones alone and lacks a portion of them. The sample includes approximately 470,000 clones, 30% seen only once; the top ten take about 0.065%. The sample comprised naive CD4+ T cells from blood. The V gene is TRBV7-3, the J gene TRBJ1-2; TRBD1 might be the D (5 bases). The source of this sequence is a man in his late teens or twenties in good health. CDR3 nucleotide sequence: TGTGCCAGCAGGTTATCCAGGGACAACTATGGCTACACCTTC. The encoded protein is CASRLSRDNYGYTF.